Each of the 18 T cell receptor beta chains below was sequenced from the same sample in a study of blood T cell repertoires in COVID-19 (dated by TCRdb to the early 2020s). Library construction relied on the immunoSEQ multiplex PCR assay. TCRdb provides this immuneACCESS table in a form limited to in-frame rearrangements. Some clones are lacking; in checked studies, under half of them reflect an unresolved V gene, and why the rest are absent is not known. The sample profile shows around 300,000 clones; roughly 88% of them were found once. The top ten clones comprise 11% of the sample. Material: peripheral blood. All receptors derive from a woman aged 70-85 years with acute or convalescent COVID-19.

The rearrangement uses TRBV3-1 (or the pseudogene TRBV3-2) and TRBJ2-7; 7 bases match TRBD1. Germline lookup yields CDR1 LGHDT and CDR2 YNNKEL (reference sequence). J lost 5 bases, V lost 1 base, and 5 bases had no gene match. This CDR3 region has 14 residues. This CDR3 is CASSQVDRPDEQYF. The CDR3 bases are TGTGCCAGCAGCCAAGTGGACAGGCCTGACGAGCAGTACTTC.

The chain recombines TRBV9 with TRBJ2-3, with TRBD2 matching over 9 bases. CDR1 is SGDLS, CDR2 YYNGEE, per germline. Trimming cost V 0 bases and J 3 bases; bases outside gene matches: 8. There are 17 residues in the CDR3. The CDR3 DNA follows: TGTGCCAGCAGCGTAGGGCGGGGGGGGAGAATGACAGATACGCAGTATTTT. This translates into CASSVGRGGRMTDTQYF. The variable domain in full, completed from reference TRBV9 and TRBJ2-3, reads DSGVTQTPKHLITATGQRVTLRCSPRSGDLSVYWYQQSLDQGLQFLIQYYNGEERAKGNILERFSAQQFPDLHSELNLSSLELGDSALYFCASSVGRGGRMTDTQYFGPGTRLTVL.

This clone was seen just once. This sequence joins TRBV12-3 or TRBV12-4 and TRBJ1-4; no reliable D call. The CDR3 has 13 residues. Trimming removed 4 bases from V and 14 bases from J, with 17 bases in between. Written as DNA, the CDR3 is TGTGCCAGCAGTTCCACCCGGGAGTTCAGGCTGTTTTTT. Its translation: CASSSTREFRLFF.

This clone was observed a handful of times. CDR3 DNA: TGTGCCAGCAGCTCCTCACAGGGAGACACTGAAGCTTTCTTT. Protein: CASSSSQGDTEAFF. The chain recombines TRBV7-9 with TRBJ1-1, with D perhaps TRBD1 (6 bases). Trimming shortened V by 4 bases and J by 3 bases, and 12 bases separated the two germline ends. The CDR3 is made up of 14 amino acids. Per germline, CDR1 SEHNR and CDR2 FQNEAQ (reference sequence).

The genes are TRBV7-2 and TRBJ1-2; D is unresolved. Trimming cost V 4 bases and J 8 bases, with 17 bases left between them. In germline, CDR1 is SGHTA, CDR2 FQGNSA. This CDR3 region has 14 residues. CDR3 sequence (DNA): TGTGCCAGCAGCTCATGGGTGTCCGCGGGAGGCTACACCTTC. Translation gives CASSSWVSAGGYTF.

The gene calls are TRBV5-6 and TRBJ1-1, with D perhaps TRBD1 (5 bases). There are 15 residues in the CDR3. CDR1 is SGHDT and CDR2 is YYEEEE in the germline V gene. The ends were cut back, 2 bases at V and 4 bases at J, with 15 bases in the middle. The CDR3 loop reads CASSFLDRPTTEAFF. CDR3 nucleotide sequence: TGTGCCAGCAGCTTCCTCGACAGACCTACCACTGAAGCTTTCTTT.

This chain links TRBV18 with TRBJ1-6; the D gene is possibly TRBD1 (6 bases). The germline V gene has CDR1 KGHSH and CDR2 LQKENI. The V and J ends lost 2 bases and 7 bases respectively, with 24 bases between them. The CDR3 spans 19 residues. Here the CDR3 DNA reads TGTGCCAGCTCACCAGTGGCCCCTCAGGGGCCGACTCCAAATTCACCCCTCCACTTT. Its protein is CASSPVAPQGPTPNSPLHF.

The chain carries TRBV5-1 and TRBJ2-1; 7 bases fit TRBD2. CDR1 SGHRS and CDR2 YFSETQ come from the germline V gene. V shed 0 bases, J shed 7 bases, and the junction held 10 bases outside the gene matches. This CDR3 contains 16 residues. CDR3 DNA sequence: TGCGCCAGCAGCTTGGCGCGGGGGACTGGCGATAATGAGCAGTTCTTC. As protein: CASSLARGTGDNEQFF.

The chain carries TRBV16 and TRBJ1-2, with TRBD1 identical over 8 bases. This CDR3 has 13 amino acids. V trimming: 4 bases; J trimming: 8 bases; junction bases outside the gene matches: 6. Germline lookup yields CDR1 KGHSY and CDR2 FQNENV. The CDR3 here is CASSPWTGNGYTF. CDR3 in DNA: TGTGCCAGCAGCCCCTGGACAGGGAACGGCTACACCTTC.

The chain is built from TRBV2 and TRBJ1-2; D is ambiguous. Germline CDR1 SNHLY, CDR2 FYNNEI. CDR3 length: 10 residues. V gave up 1 base and J gave up 14 bases, with 8 bases separating them. CDR3 amino acids: CASSEVASTF. CDR3 nucleotide sequence: TGTGCCAGCAGTGAAGTAGCCTCTACCTTC.

This clone was found once. The V and J genes are TRBV5-6 and TRBJ1-1, with D possibly being TRBD1 (5 bases). CDR3 length: 13 amino acids. Trimming cost V 2 bases and J 3 bases, with 8 bases left between them. Per the germline V gene, CDR1 is SGHDT and CDR2 is YYEEEE. The CDR3 here is CASSFPGDTEAFF. DNA of the CDR3: TGTGCCAGCAGCTTTCCGGGGGACACTGAAGCTTTCTTT.

V gene TRBV5-1 combines with J gene TRBJ1-5; maybe TRBD1 (5 bases). The V end lost 1 base, the J end lost 4 bases, and 9 bases lay between the germline ends. This CDR3 is 14 amino acids long. The V gene's germline CDR1 is SGHRS and CDR2 YFSETQ. The CDR3 nucleotides read TGCGCCAGCAGCTTGCTTCCAGGGAATCAGCCCCAGCATTTT. It is translated as CASSLLPGNQPQHF.

Only one count was recorded for this clone. The V gene is TRBV24-1, the J gene TRBJ2-7; 8 bases align to TRBD2. The CDR3 has 14 amino acids. The junction had 8 bases not matched to a gene; V was cut back by 4 bases and J by 7 bases. CDR1 KGHDR and CDR2 SFDVKD come from the germline V gene. CDR3 loop: CATSDPRGAEEQYF. DNA of the CDR3: TGTGCCACCAGTGACCCGCGGGGGGCGGAGGAGCAGTACTTC.

The V call is TRBV5-6, the J call TRBJ1-5, with 12 bases fitting TRBD1. The V gene's germline CDR1 is SGHDT and CDR2 YYEEEE. CDR3 length: 15 amino acids. V lost 4 bases and J lost 5; bases outside the gene matches: 4. The CDR3 DNA reads TGTGCCAGCAGCCTGGGACAGGGGGCCTATCAGCCCCAGCATTTT. It is translated as CASSLGQGAYQPQHF.

V usage is TRBV18 and J usage is TRBJ2-2, with 8 bases aligning to TRBD1. This CDR3 is built from 15 residues. Per the germline V gene, CDR1 is KGHSH and CDR2 is LQKENI. V shed 6 bases and J 5 bases; nucleotides not matched to a gene: 8. CDR3 sequence: CASSAGQGTTGELFF. CDR3 nucleotides: TGTGCCAGCTCGGCAGGACAGGGAACAACCGGGGAGCTGTTTTTT.

Only a few counts were recorded for this clone. V is TRBV4-1 and J is TRBJ2-7, with 7 bases fitting TRBD2. The CDR3 runs 16 residues. Germline V gene sequence: CDR1 MGHRA, CDR2 YSYEKL. V lost 0 bases and J lost 5; bases outside the gene matches: 10. In DNA, the CDR3 is TGCGCCAGCAGCCAAGATTTACGCGGGGGTCCCGACGAGCAGTACTTC. The encoded protein is CASSQDLRGGPDEQYF.

The rearrangement links TRBV10-3 to TRBJ2-5, with 8 bases that match TRBD2. The CDR3 sequence is 15 residues long. J was trimmed by 1 base and V by 3 bases; bases with no gene match: 4. Germline CDR1 and CDR2: ENHRY and SYGVKD. CDR3: CAISDPGGAQETQYF. The CDR3 DNA follows: TGTGCCATCAGTGATCCGGGGGGGGCCCAAGAGACCCAGTACTTC.

This chain connects TRBV5-5 to TRBJ1-6; D call uncertain. CDR1 SGHKS and CDR2 YYEKEE come from the germline V gene (reference sequence). Trimming took off 1 base at V and 8 bases at J, with 7 bases between the two ends. The CDR3 consists of 13 residues. CDR3 loop: CASSLSPHSPLHF. The CDR3, as DNA: TGTGCCAGCAGCTTGTCTCCCCATTCACCCCTCCACTTT. The full variable domain, its missing parts supplied by reference TRBV5-5 and TRBJ1-6, is DAGVTQSPTHLIKTRGQQVTLRCSPISGHKSVSWYQQVLGQGPQFIFQYYEKEERGRGNFPDRFSARQFPNYSSELNVNALLLGDSALYLCASSLSPHSPLHFGNGTRLTVT.